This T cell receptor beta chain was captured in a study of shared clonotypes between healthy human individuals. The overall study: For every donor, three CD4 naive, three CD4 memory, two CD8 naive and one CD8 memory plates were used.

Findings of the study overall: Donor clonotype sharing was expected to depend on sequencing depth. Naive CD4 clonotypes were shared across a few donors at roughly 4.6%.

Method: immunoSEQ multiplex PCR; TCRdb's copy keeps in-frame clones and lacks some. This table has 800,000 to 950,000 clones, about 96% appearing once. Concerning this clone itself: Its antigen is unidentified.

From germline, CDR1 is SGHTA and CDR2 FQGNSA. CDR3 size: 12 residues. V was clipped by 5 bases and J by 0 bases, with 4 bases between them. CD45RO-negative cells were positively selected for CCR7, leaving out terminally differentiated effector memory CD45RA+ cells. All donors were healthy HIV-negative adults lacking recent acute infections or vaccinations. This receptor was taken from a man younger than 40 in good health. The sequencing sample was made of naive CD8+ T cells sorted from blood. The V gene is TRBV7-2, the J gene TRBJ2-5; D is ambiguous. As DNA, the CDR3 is TGTGCCAGCAGCGCGTACCAAGAGACCCAGTACTTC. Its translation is CASSAYQETQYF. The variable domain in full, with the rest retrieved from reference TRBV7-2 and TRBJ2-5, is GAGVSQSPSNKVTEKGKDVELRCDPISGHTALYWYRQSLGQGLEFLIYFQGNSAPDKSGLPSDRFSAERTGGSVSTLTIQRTQQEDSAVYLCASSAYQETQYFGPGTRLLVL.